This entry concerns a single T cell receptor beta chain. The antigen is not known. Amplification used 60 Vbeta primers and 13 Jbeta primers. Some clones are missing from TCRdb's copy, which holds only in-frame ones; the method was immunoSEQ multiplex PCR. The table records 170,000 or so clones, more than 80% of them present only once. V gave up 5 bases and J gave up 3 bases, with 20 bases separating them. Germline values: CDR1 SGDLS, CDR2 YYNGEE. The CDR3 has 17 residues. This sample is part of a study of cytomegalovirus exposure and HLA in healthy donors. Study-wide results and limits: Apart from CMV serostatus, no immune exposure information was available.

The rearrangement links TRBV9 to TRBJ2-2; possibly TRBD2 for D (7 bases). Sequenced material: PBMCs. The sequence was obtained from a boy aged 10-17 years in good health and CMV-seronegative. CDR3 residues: CASRGGGGRSDTGELFF. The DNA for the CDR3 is TGTGCCAGCAGAGGAGGGGGGGGCCGATCAGACACCGGGGAGCTGTTTTTT.